These 27 T cell receptor beta chains originate from one sample sequenced in a study of molecular identifiers for immune sequencing clone quantification. MiXCR, applied by TCRdb to the PCR reads, yields one record per CDR3 protein. The repertoire holds some 40,000 distinct CDR3 sequences, with approximately 24% as singletons. Sequencing input: naive CD8+ T cells from blood, with Jurkat cell RNA spiked in. Subset indicated: FACS-sorted CD8+CD4-CCR7+CD45RA+ naive T cells. These receptors came from a human donor in good health. Some libraries in this study had Jurkat cell RNA spiked in.

This clonotype was counted at least ten times. The DNA for the CDR3 is TGTGCCAGCAGTCTCCGGGACAGTGGGGCCTACGAGCAGTACTTC. It encodes CASSLRDSGAYEQYF. The chain couples TRBV28 to TRBJ2-7, with TRBD1 matching over 7 bases. The germline V gene has CDR1 MDHEN and CDR2 SYDVKM. The CDR3 contains 15 residues. The trim removed 5 bases at V and 2 bases at J, leaving 9 bases unmatched. The full variable domain, completed using reference TRBV28 and TRBJ2-7, is DVKVTQSSRYLVKRTGEKVFLECVQDMDHENMFWYRQDPGLGLRLIYFSYDVKMKEKGDIPEGYSVSREKKERFSLILESASTNQTSMYLCASSLRDSGAYEQYFGPGTRLTVT.

This clonotype has ten or more counts. The chain combines TRBV15 with TRBJ2-3, with D uncertain. The CDR3 totals 12 residues. V lost 1 base to trimming and J lost 5 bases, with 4 bases between them. Germline loops: CDR1 LNHNV, CDR2 YYDKDF (reference sequence). CDR3 bases: TGTGCCACCAGCAGAGGCCAAGATACGCAGTATTTT. Translated, it gives CATSRGQDTQYF.

A note on this clonotype: A much larger clone lies one base from this, so it may be a read error. The chain has TRBV14 and TRBJ2-1, with D maybe TRBD1 (5 bases). The CDR3 contains 12 residues. V was pared by 10 bases and J by 6 bases, with 13 bases between. Germline V gene lookup returns CDR1 SGHDN and CDR2 FVKESK. The CDR3 nucleotides are TGTGCCACTTCGACAGCCTGCAATGAGCAGTTCTTC. Residues: CATSTACNEQFF.

The sample holds many counts of this clonotype. The chain employs TRBV7-9 and TRBJ1-5; TRBD1 matches at 7 bases. Germline-derived CDR1 and CDR2 are SEHNR and FQNEAQ (reference sequence). V lost 4 bases, J lost 6 bases, and 9 bases stayed unmatched. The CDR3 is 15 residues long. The CDR3: CASSSGTEIGQPQHF. DNA of the CDR3: TGTGCCAGCAGCTCCGGGACAGAGATCGGTCAGCCCCAGCATTTT.

Details on this clonotype: A much larger clone differs from this one at a single base, so this may be a read error. The final CDR3 position lacks the conserved phenylalanine or tryptophan, pointing to a likely read error. This chain connects TRBV4-3 to TRBJ2-7, with D possibly being TRBD1 (6 bases). The ends were cut back, 3 bases at V and 5 bases at J, with 11 bases in the middle. CDR3 length: 13 amino acids. Germline V gene sequence: CDR1 LGHNA, CDR2 YSLEER. The CDR3 nucleotides are TGCGCCAGCAGCCAGGGAACAGGGAACGAGCAGTACTTA. Residues: CASSQGTGNEQYL.

V and J are TRBV11-2 and TRBJ2-7; the D gene is possibly TRBD1 (6 bases). The germline CDR1 and CDR2 sequences are SGHAT and FQNNGV. The length of the CDR3 is 14 residues. V lost 5 bases and J lost 3, with 14 bases in between. CDR3 in amino acids: CASSISTGRYEQYF. Written as DNA, the CDR3 is TGTGCCAGCAGCATATCAACAGGGCGCTACGAGCAGTACTTC.

In its sample, this clonotype was seen many times. CDR3 region: CASSQVNAAEAFF. The CDR3 nucleotides are TGCGCCAGCAGCCAAGTCAACGCCGCTGAAGCTTTCTTT. The chain couples TRBV4-1 to TRBJ1-1; D call uncertain. Trimming pared 1 base from V and 6 bases from J, leaving 9 bases between. The length of the CDR3 is 13 residues. Per germline, CDR1 MGHRA and CDR2 YSYEKL.

In its sample, this clonotype ranks as medium-sized (0.01 to 0.1%). The V call is TRBV11-2, the J call TRBJ2-1; unclear D gene. CDR3 length: 12 amino acids. The V end lost 1 base, the J end lost 7 bases, and 5 bases lay between the germline ends. The germline V gene encodes CDR1 SGHAT and CDR2 FQNNGV. The CDR3 loop reads CASSLGRNEQFF. In DNA, the CDR3 is TGTGCCAGCAGCTTAGGGCGGAATGAGCAGTTCTTC.

In the case of this clonotype: It may be a read error: a sequence one base away is much more abundant. The chain combines TRBV12-3 or TRBV12-4 with TRBJ1-1, with D perhaps matching TRBD1 (6 bases). This CDR3 spans 13 amino acids. V lost 5 bases and J lost 4, with 11 bases in between. In nucleotides, the CDR3 is TGTGCCAGCAGTGGGGACAAGGTCACTGAAGCTTTCTTT. This encodes CASSGDKVTEAFF.

A word on this clonotype: A much larger clone differs from this one at a single base, so this may be a read error. J is TRBJ2-2 and V is TRBV4-1; 9 bases match TRBD1. This CDR3 is 16 amino acids long. Per germline, CDR1 MGHRA and CDR2 YSYEKL. The junction had 7 bases not matched to a gene; V was cut back by 4 bases and J by 4 bases. CDR3 DNA: TGCGCCAGCAGCCCAGGACAGGGGAGCGCCACCGGGGAGCTGTTTTTT. Residues: CASSPGQGSATGELFF.

Points on this clonotype: It may be a read error: a sequence one base away is much more abundant. J is TRBJ2-7 and V is TRBV27; 7 bases fit TRBD1. In germline, CDR1 is MNHEY, CDR2 SMNVEV (reference sequence). The CDR3 extends over 15 amino acids. V shed 2 bases and J 0 bases; nucleotides not matched to a gene: 4. The CDR3 bases are TGTGCCAGCAGTTTAGCCGGGACAGACTCCTACGAGCAGTACTTC. It specifies CASSLAGTDSYEQYF.

Worth noting for this clonotype: One junction end disagrees with the germline gene, perhaps due to a read error. J is TRBJ2-7 and V is TRBV25-1; 8 nucleotides match TRBD2. Germline V gene lookup returns CDR1 MGHDK and CDR2 SYGVNS. This CDR3 comprises 15 residues. CDR3 residues: CARSAPGTSYYAPSF. Written as DNA, the CDR3 is TGTGCCCGCAGTGCCCCCGGGACTAGTTACTACGCGCCGTCCTTC.

This clonotype was seen many times. The chain is built from TRBV12-3 or TRBV12-4 and TRBJ1-1, with D possibly TRBD1 on 5 matching bases. Trimming cost V 6 bases and J 8 bases, with 19 bases left between them. The CDR3 consists of 14 residues. CDR3 DNA sequence: TGTGCCAGCAGCCCGGGGGACGGTTTGTCGGAAGCTTTCTTT. Protein product: CASSPGDGLSEAFF.

On this clonotype itself: Just one base apart from a much larger clone, this may be a read error. The V call is TRBV7-6, the J call TRBJ2-3; D is perhaps TRBD1 (6 bases). With 3 bases removed from V and 4 bases from J, the gap between germline ends came to 20 bases. Germline CDR1 and CDR2: SGHVS and FNYEAQ. This CDR3 comprises 17 residues. CDR3 amino acids: CASSFHRDAGDPDTQYF. The CDR3 DNA is TGTGCCAGCAGCTTCCACCGGGACGCAGGGGACCCAGATACGCAGTATTTT.

On this clonotype itself: Germline is not matched at one junction end, which may reflect a read error. The J gene is TRBJ2-1, the V gene TRBV7-9; D gene ambiguous. Germline CDR1 and CDR2: SEHNR and FQNEAQ (reference sequence). This CDR3 has 11 amino acids. The CDR3 loop reads CAGSLMSEQFF. In DNA form, the CDR3 reads TGTGCCGGCAGCTTAATGAGTGAGCAGTTCTTC.

This clonotype was counted only a few times. Being one base from a much bigger clone, this may be a read error. In this CDR3 the conserved last residue, phenylalanine or tryptophan, is missing, so a read error is likely. CDR3 loop: CASRGLQETQYV. CDR3 bases: TGTGCCAGCAGGGGACTACAAGAGACCCAGTACGTC. The chain has TRBV28 and TRBJ2-5; 7 bases are a match to TRBD2. V gave up 6 bases and J gave up 2 bases; unmatched junction bases: 0. CDR1 MDHEN and CDR2 SYDVKM come from the germline V gene. The CDR3 has 12 amino acids.

Judged by abundance, this clonotype is medium-sized. This chain uses TRBV6-6 with TRBJ2-7; 11 bases agree with TRBD2. The V and J ends lost 6 bases and 2 bases, in that order; junction bases with no gene match: 0. Germline values: CDR1 MNHNY, CDR2 SVGAGI (reference sequence). There are 13 residues in the CDR3. In DNA, the CDR3 is TGTGCCAGCAGACTAGCGGGGGCCTACGAGCAGTACTTC. Its translation is CASRLAGAYEQYF.

The chain has TRBV18 and TRBJ2-2, with D perhaps given as TRBD1 or TRBD2 (5 bases each). The CDR3 runs 16 residues. Looked up from germline, CDR1 is KGHSH and CDR2 is LQKENI. With 6 bases removed from V and 2 bases from J, the gap between germline ends came to 16 bases. The CDR3 loop is CASSPTAGSNTGELFF. The DNA for the CDR3 is TGTGCCAGCTCCCCGACGGCAGGGAGCAACACCGGGGAGCTGTTTTTT.

With regard to this clonotype: A much bigger clone sits one base away, suggesting this may be a read error. This chain uses TRBV19 with TRBJ2-1; TRBD1 is a possible D gene (6 bases). CDR1 is LNHDA, CDR2 SQIVND, per germline (reference sequence). Trimming took 3 bases from V and 0 from J, leaving 9 bases between them. The CDR3 has 15 amino acids. The CDR3 bases are TGTGCCAGTAGTATCGGGACATACTCCTACAATGAGCAGTTCTTC. Amino acid sequence: CASSIGTYSYNEQFF.

The genes are TRBV27 and TRBJ2-7; D perhaps matches TRBD1 (6 bases). The V and J ends lost 4 bases and 5 bases respectively, with 12 bases between them. The CDR3 extends over 13 amino acids. Germline V gives CDR1 MNHEY, CDR2 SMNVEV (reference sequence). DNA for the CDR3: TGTGCCAGCAGTTCCGGGACAAGCAACGAGCAGTACTTC. Its protein product is CASSSGTSNEQYF.

There are a few counts of this clonotype. This chain joins TRBV13 and TRBJ2-7; 13 bases map to TRBD2. J lost 3 bases, V lost 4 bases, and 15 bases had no gene match. Germline V gene sequence: CDR1 PRHDT, CDR2 FYEKMQ (reference sequence). The CDR3 is made up of 19 amino acids. The CDR3, as DNA: TGTGCCAGCAGCTATGGGACTAGCGGGGTGGCTCCCTCCCACTACGAGCAGTACTTC. Translating gives CASSYGTSGVAPSHYEQYF.

A note on this clonotype: Being one base from a much bigger clone, this may be a read error. The rearrangement joins TRBV20-1 to TRBJ2-1; 9 nucleotides agree with TRBD1. Germline lookup yields CDR1 DFQATT and CDR2 SNEGSKA (reference sequence). CDR3 length equals 14 residues. V trimming: 5 bases; J trimming: 3 bases; junction bases outside the gene matches: 5. CDR3 bases: TGCAGTGCTGGAGGGGGACAGGGCTACAATGAGCAGTTCTTC. Translating it yields CSAGGGQGYNEQFF.

A remark on this clonotype: A much larger clone differs by one base, so this may be a read error. This chain uses TRBV11-2 with TRBJ2-4; perhaps D is TRBD1 or TRBD2 (6 bases each). CDR3 length: 15 amino acids. Germline V lookup: CDR1 SGHAT, CDR2 FQNNGV. In DNA form, the CDR3 reads TGTGCCAACAGCTTAGGGGGGTCATCCCTCAACATTCAGTACTTC. Translated: CANSLGGSSLNIQYF.

This clonotype was recorded at least ten times. The chain employs TRBV6-6 and TRBJ2-4; D is perhaps TRBD1 or TRBD2 (6 bases each). Per the germline V gene, CDR1 is MNHNY and CDR2 is SVGAGI (reference sequence). CDR3 length: 16 residues. Trimming took off 6 bases at V and 0 bases at J, with 15 bases between the two ends. The CDR3 DNA reads TGTGCCAGCAGAGCGCGGGACAACCTAGCCAAAAACATTCAGTACTTC. Translated: CASRARDNLAKNIQYF.

This clonotype was counted at least ten times. The chain carries TRBV6-5 and TRBJ2-7; D unclear. Trimming pared 0 bases from V and 1 base from J, leaving 7 bases between. Germline values: CDR1 MNHEY, CDR2 SVGAGI. CDR3 size: 14 residues. The CDR3 coding sequence is TGTGCCAGCAGTTACTCGCACCGGTCCTACGAGCAGTACTTC. Its protein product is CASSYSHRSYEQYF.

The table lists this clonotype with many counts. The chain uses TRBV6-1 and TRBJ2-2; no clear D. This CDR3 contains 13 residues. The V and J ends lost 6 bases and 1 base respectively, with 6 bases between them. The germline gives CDR1 MNHNS, CDR2 SASEGT. CDR3 region: CASRARNTGELFF. The CDR3 region has the DNA TGTGCCAGCAGAGCGCGGAACACCGGGGAGCTGTTTTTT.

There are many counts of this clonotype. The chain links TRBV7-6 to TRBJ2-3; the match to TRBD1 covers 9 bases. J was trimmed by 2 bases and V by 2 bases; bases with no gene match: 8. The CDR3 has 17 amino acids. Germline CDR1 SGHVS, CDR2 FNYEAQ. CDR3 bases: TGTGCCAGCAGCTTACAACCGGGACAGGGCATCACAGATACGCAGTATTTT. As protein: CASSLQPGQGITDTQYF.